This passage covers 26 T cell receptor beta chains from one sample sequenced in a study of identifying expanded T cells in peripheral blood. The data were produced by immunoSEQ multiplex PCR, yet TCRdb's version contains in-frame clones alone and is incomplete. Of around 56,000 clones in the sample, under 85% are singletons; the top ten hold approximately 17%. Sequenced material: blood. All receptors come from a person aged 18 to 69 in good health.

V gene TRBV5-1 combines with J gene TRBJ1-1; D not resolved. Germline V gene sequence: CDR1 SGHRS, CDR2 YFSETQ. V lost 7 bases to trimming and J lost 11 bases, with 15 bases between them. The CDR3 has 11 amino acids. The CDR3 spells CASGDTSGAFF. CDR3 DNA: TGCGCCAGCGGTGACACCTCTGGGGCTTTCTTT.

This clone was detected ten times or more. The chain is built from TRBV18 and TRBJ1-5, with D possibly being TRBD1 (6 bases). The V gene lost 6 bases and the J gene lost 1 base, with 22 bases spanning the gap. The CDR3 has 18 residues. Germline-derived CDR1 and CDR2 are KGHSH and LQKENI. CDR3 sequence: CASSLIAGVGGSNQPQHF. The CDR3 DNA follows: TGTGCCAGCTCGCTCATCGCAGGGGTGGGAGGGAGCAATCAGCCCCAGCATTTT.

Regarding this clone: This sample also contains other DNA sequences that code for the same CDR3. This sequence joins TRBV5-8 and TRBJ1-5, with TRBD1 matching over 8 bases. This CDR3 contains 15 residues. Trimming at V came to 0 bases and at J to 4 bases, leaving 3 bases not matched to a gene. In germline, CDR1 is SGHTS, CDR2 YDEGEE. DNA of the CDR3: TGTGCCAGCAGCTTGGACAGGGGGGGGAATCAGCCCCAGCATTTT. It is translated as CASSLDRGGNQPQHF. The complete variable domain, with remaining parts taken from reference TRBV5-8 and TRBJ1-5, reads EAGVTQSPTHLIKTRGQQATLRCSPISGHTSVYWYQQALGLGLQFLLWYDEGEERNRGNFPPRFSGRQFPNYSSELNVNALELEDSALYLCASSLDRGGNQPQHFGDGTRLSIL.

The chain is built from TRBV5-1 and TRBJ1-1; no firm D call. Germline V CDR1 and CDR2: SGHRS, YFSETQ. Trimming cost V 3 bases and J 4 bases, with 10 bases left between them. This CDR3 is built from 13 residues. The CDR3 DNA reads as TGCGCCAGCAGCTCAACCTGGGGCACTGAAGCTTTCTTT. This gives the protein CASSSTWGTEAFF.

For the CDR3, the DNA is TGTGCCAGCAGTGAAGGAAGGGGGAGCGGAAACATTCAGTACTTC. This encodes CASSEGRGSGNIQYF. V is TRBV6-1 and J is TRBJ2-4; maybe TRBD1 (6 bases). The germline V gene has CDR1 MNHNS and CDR2 SASEGT. With 1 base removed from V and 6 bases from J, the gap between germline ends came to 13 bases. CDR3 length equals 15 residues.

This clone came up once. V gene TRBV29-1 combines with J gene TRBJ2-3; perhaps TRBD2 as D (6 bases). CDR3 length equals 17 residues. Trimming stripped 1 base from V and 7 bases from J, with 24 bases between. Looked up from germline, CDR1 is SQVTM and CDR2 is ANQGSEA. The CDR3 protein is CSVEATTWAGGGYTQYF. DNA of the CDR3: TGCAGCGTTGAAGCGACTACTTGGGCTGGGGGAGGATATACGCAGTATTTT.

The rearrangement links TRBV11-2 to TRBJ1-5, with 9 bases lining up with TRBD1. Germline values: CDR1 SGHAT, CDR2 FQNNGV. V lost 5 bases, J lost 7 bases, and 3 bases stayed unmatched. There are 13 residues in the CDR3. The CDR3 loop reads CASSRGQGQPQHF. The CDR3 DNA sequence: TGTGCCAGCAGCCGCGGACAGGGGCAGCCCCAGCATTTT.

DNA of the CDR3: TGCGCCAGCAGTGAGCCGAGACTAGCGGGAGACTCTGAGCAGTACTTC. This sequence encodes CASSEPRLAGDSEQYF. V is TRBV10-1 and J is TRBJ2-7; 12 nucleotides agree with TRBD2. V lost 2 bases to trimming and J lost 7 bases; unmatched junction nucleotides: 9. Germline-derived CDR1 and CDR2 are WNHNN and SYGVQD (reference sequence). The CDR3 sequence is 16 residues long.

This clone has just a few counts. CDR3 DNA: TGTGCCAGCAGCCCGGGACTGCCCACAGATACGCAGTATTTT. Encoded protein: CASSPGLPTDTQYF. The J gene is TRBJ2-3, the V gene TRBV7-2; tentative D call: TRBD2 (6 bases). Trimming took off 5 bases at V and 2 bases at J, with 11 bases between the two ends. The CDR3 loop spans 14 amino acids. Germline V gene lookup returns CDR1 SGHTA and CDR2 FQGNSA.

The gene calls are TRBV5-1 and TRBJ2-3; D remains ambiguous. Germline CDR1 SGHRS, CDR2 YFSETQ. Trimming stripped 2 bases from V and 6 bases from J, with 10 bases between. CDR3 size: 13 residues. The CDR3 nucleotides read TGCGCCAGCAGCTTCGGGCATGGGGATACGCAGTATTTT. Amino acid sequence: CASSFGHGDTQYF. The whole variable domain, filled in from reference TRBV5-1 and TRBJ2-3, reads KAGVTQTPRYLIKTRGQQVTLSCSPISGHRSVSWYQQTPGQGLQFLFEYFSETQRNKGNFPGRFSGRQFSNSRSEMNVSTLELGDSALYLCASSFGHGDTQYFGPGTRLTVL.

The chain has TRBV27 and TRBJ1-5; no firm D call. From germline, CDR1 is MNHEY and CDR2 SMNVEV (reference sequence). The CDR3 extends over 13 amino acids. The V and J ends lost 5 bases and 0 bases respectively, with 5 bases between them. The CDR3 sequence is CASSRYSNQPQHF. In DNA form, the CDR3 reads TGTGCCAGCAGTCGGTATAGCAATCAGCCCCAGCATTTT.

This clone was counted once. V gene TRBV27 combines with J gene TRBJ2-5, with D hard to call. Germline CDR1 and CDR2: MNHEY and SMNVEV (reference sequence). This CDR3 has 13 amino acids. Trimming stripped 5 bases from V and 2 bases from J, with 9 bases between. CDR3 amino acids: CASSHSSQETQYF. Here the CDR3 DNA reads TGTGCCAGCAGTCATTCCTCTCAAGAGACCCAGTACTTC.

This clone was detected once. This chain uses TRBV5-1 with TRBJ1-1, with D perhaps TRBD1 (6 bases). CDR3 size: 15 residues. V was cut by 4 bases and J by 4 bases, with 17 bases left in between. The germline gives CDR1 SGHRS, CDR2 YFSETQ. CDR3 sequence: CASSATQGGATEAFF. In DNA, the CDR3 is TGCGCCAGCAGCGCAACACAGGGAGGAGCCACTGAAGCTTTCTTT.

The chain combines TRBV7-2 with TRBJ2-2; unclear D gene. Germline V gene data show CDR1 as SGHTA and CDR2 as FQGNSA. The V and J ends lost 5 bases and 6 bases respectively, with 16 bases between them. The length of the CDR3 is 15 residues. CDR3 residues: CASSQATQEAGELFF. DNA for the CDR3: TGTGCCAGCAGCCAAGCGACTCAAGAGGCCGGGGAGCTGTTTTTT. Full variable domain (outside the CDR3, taken from reference TRBV7-2 and TRBJ2-2): GAGVSQSPSNKVTEKGKDVELRCDPISGHTALYWYRQSLGQGLEFLIYFQGNSAPDKSGLPSDRFSAERTGGSVSTLTIQRTQQEDSAVYLCASSQATQEAGELFFGEGSRLTVL.

The chain uses TRBV27 and TRBJ2-3; D might be TRBD2 (5 bases). Trimming stripped 4 bases from V and 9 bases from J, with 11 bases between. CDR3 length: 12 amino acids. From germline, CDR1 is MNHEY and CDR2 SMNVEV (reference sequence). The DNA for the CDR3 is TGTGCCAGCAGTTCGCCCTCGGGGACGCAGTATTTT. It is translated as CASSSPSGTQYF.

The gene calls are TRBV7-2 and TRBJ2-6, with 8 bases lining up with TRBD2. V was pared by 5 bases and J by 1 base, with 7 bases of the junction left unmatched. There are 17 residues in the CDR3. CDR1 is SGHTA and CDR2 is FQGNSA in the germline V gene. This chain's CDR3 is CASSPVVAGSGANVLTF. The CDR3 nucleotides read TGTGCCAGCAGCCCCGTGGTAGCGGGATCTGGGGCCAACGTCCTGACTTTC.

The chain recombines TRBV20-1 with TRBJ2-1; D gene uncertain. This CDR3 is 11 amino acids long. V was cut by 8 bases and J by 6 bases, with 11 bases left in between. CDR1 is DFQATT, CDR2 SNEGSKA, per germline (reference sequence). The CDR3 region is CSSGLTNEQFF. Written as DNA, the CDR3 is TGCAGTTCTGGCCTTACCAATGAGCAGTTCTTC.

This clone was found once. The chain joins TRBV9 to TRBJ2-7, with D perhaps TRBD1 (6 bases). CDR1 and CDR2 from the germline V gene are SGDLS and YYNGEE. This CDR3 is 13 amino acids long. The germline V and J ends were trimmed by 4 bases and 5 bases, with 13 bases remaining between them. CDR3 in DNA: TGTGCCAGCAGCCCAAGACAGGTGGACGAGCAGTACTTC. Translated, it gives CASSPRQVDEQYF.

This chain connects TRBV25-1 to TRBJ2-5; 7 nucleotides match TRBD2. The trim removed 4 bases at V and 5 bases at J, leaving 10 bases unmatched. The length of the CDR3 is 15 residues. Germline CDR1 reads MGHDK; CDR2 reads SYGVNS. CDR3 residues: CASSGNIAGSETQYF. In nucleotides, the CDR3 is TGTGCCAGCAGTGGAAACATAGCGGGTTCGGAGACCCAGTACTTC.

In its sample, this clone ranks as medium-sized. The chain is built from TRBV2 and TRBJ2-7; D call uncertain. The CDR3 extends over 13 amino acids. Germline CDR1 SNHLY, CDR2 FYNNEI. Between the trimmed V and J ends, which lost 4 bases and 4 bases, there was a span of 11 bases. This CDR3 is CASSVREVYEQYV. DNA of the CDR3: TGTGCCAGCAGTGTGAGAGAAGTTTACGAGCAGTACGTC.

The V and J genes are TRBV14 and TRBJ1-3, with D possibly matching TRBD1 (5 bases). This CDR3 is built from 16 residues. The V and J ends lost 1 base and 0 bases respectively, with 10 bases between them. CDR1 SGHDN and CDR2 FVKESK come from the germline V gene. The CDR3 reads CASSQVGASSGNTIYF. DNA for the CDR3: TGTGCCAGCAGCCAAGTAGGGGCCTCCTCTGGAAACACCATATATTTT. Using reference TRBV14 and TRBJ1-3 for the parts outside the CDR3, the full variable domain is EAGVTQFPSHSVIEKGQTVTLRCDPISGHDNLYWYRRVMGKEIKFLLHFVKESKQDESGMPNNRFLAERTGGTYSTLKVQPAELEDSGVYFCASSQVGASSGNTIYFGEGSWLTVV.

The chain links TRBV18 to TRBJ1-5, with D tentatively TRBD1 (5 bases). In germline, CDR1 is KGHSH, CDR2 LQKENI. Trimming shortened V by 2 bases and J by 5 bases, and 10 bases separated the two germline ends. This CDR3 spans 14 amino acids. The CDR3 sequence: CASSPGAGDQPQHF. The CDR3 region has the DNA TGTGCCAGCTCACCAGGGGCAGGCGATCAGCCCCAGCATTTT.

The rearrangement joins TRBV19 to TRBJ2-1; 7 bases are shared with TRBD2. From germline, CDR1 is LNHDA and CDR2 SQIVND (reference sequence). CDR3 size: 13 residues. V lost 6 bases and J lost 12; bases outside the gene matches: 11. The DNA of the CDR3 is TGTGCCAGTAGGGAGCGGGACCTGAACGGGCAGTTCTTC. The encoded protein is CASRERDLNGQFF.

Only a few counts were recorded for this clone. The rearrangement joins TRBV6-1 to TRBJ2-2; no clear D. Trimming took 3 bases from V and 7 from J, leaving 15 bases between them. The germline V gene encodes CDR1 MNHNS and CDR2 SASEGT. The CDR3 is 15 amino acids. The CDR3 sequence: CASSEPILPDGELFF. The DNA of the CDR3 is TGTGCCAGCAGTGAGCCAATCCTACCTGACGGGGAGCTGTTTTTT.

The J gene is TRBJ2-7, the V gene TRBV9, with a tentative D call TRBD2 (5 bases). Germline CDR1 SGDLS, CDR2 YYNGEE. The CDR3 covers 14 residues. V lost 4 bases and J 0 bases, leaving 11 bases between the germline ends. For the CDR3, the DNA is TGTGCCAGCAGCAAACTAGGGAGCTCCTACGAGCAGTACTTC. This encodes CASSKLGSSYEQYF.

Details on this clone: A junction end diverges from the germline sequence, so it may reflect a read error. The gene calls are TRBV29-1 and TRBJ2-5, with unresolved D. Germline CDR1 SQVTM, CDR2 ANQGSEA. The CDR3 is made up of 10 amino acids. CDR3 amino acids: CSAVQKTQYF. CDR3 DNA sequence: TGCAGCGCGGTCCAAAAGACCCAGTACTTC.